This TCR beta chain was sequenced for a study of long-term antiretroviral therapy in people with HIV. Sequencing used immunoSEQ v3.0 at survey level. Sequencing targeted roughly 35,000-50,000 T-cell genomes per sample. Sequencing was performed with immunoSEQ multiplex PCR; in TCRdb, only in-frame clones are kept and a portion is missing. The sample includes about 18,000 clones, roughly nine tenths seen only once; the top ten take more than 9%. Before they underwent DNA extraction, samples held about 1-10 million cryopreserved PBMC. V gave up 7 bases and J gave up 5 bases; unmatched junction bases: 5. CDR1 and CDR2 from the germline V gene are SGHTA and FQGNSA. This CDR3 comprises 14 residues.

This material consisted of unsorted PBMCs, taken 3 years after starting antiretroviral therapy. This TCR derives from a man aged 45-60 years with HIV. This sequence joins TRBV7-2 and TRBJ2-1; 10 nucleotides align to TRBD2. The CDR3 DNA reads as TGTGCCAGCAAACCACTAGCGGGAAACAATGAGCAGTTCTTC. It is translated as CASKPLAGNNEQFF.